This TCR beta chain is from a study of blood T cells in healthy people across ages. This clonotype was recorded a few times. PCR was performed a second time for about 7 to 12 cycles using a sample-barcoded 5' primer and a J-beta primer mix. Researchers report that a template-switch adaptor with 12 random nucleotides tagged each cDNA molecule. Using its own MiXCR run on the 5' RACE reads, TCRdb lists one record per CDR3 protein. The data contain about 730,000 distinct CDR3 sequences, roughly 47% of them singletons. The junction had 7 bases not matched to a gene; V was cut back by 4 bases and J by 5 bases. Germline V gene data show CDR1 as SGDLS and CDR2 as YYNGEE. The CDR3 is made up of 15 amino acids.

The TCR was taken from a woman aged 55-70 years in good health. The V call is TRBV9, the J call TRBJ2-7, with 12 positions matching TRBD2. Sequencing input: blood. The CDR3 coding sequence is TGTGCCAGCAGCTATCTAGCGGGAGGGATGCACGAGCAGTACTTC. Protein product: CASSYLAGGMHEQYF.